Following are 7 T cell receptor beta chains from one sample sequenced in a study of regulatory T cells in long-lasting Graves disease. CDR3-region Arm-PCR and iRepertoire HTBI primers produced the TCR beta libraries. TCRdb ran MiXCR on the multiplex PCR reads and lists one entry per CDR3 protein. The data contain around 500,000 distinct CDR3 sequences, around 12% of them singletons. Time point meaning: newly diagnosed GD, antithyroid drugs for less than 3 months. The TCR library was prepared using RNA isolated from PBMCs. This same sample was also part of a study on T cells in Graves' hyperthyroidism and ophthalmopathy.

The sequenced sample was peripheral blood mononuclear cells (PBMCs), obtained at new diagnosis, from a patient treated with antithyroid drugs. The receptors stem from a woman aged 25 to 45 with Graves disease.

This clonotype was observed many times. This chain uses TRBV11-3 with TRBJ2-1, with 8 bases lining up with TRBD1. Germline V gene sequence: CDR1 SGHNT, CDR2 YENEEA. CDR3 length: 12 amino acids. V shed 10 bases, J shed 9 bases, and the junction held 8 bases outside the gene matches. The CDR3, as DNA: TGTGCCACCTCTGAACAGGGGGGTGAGCAGTTCTTC. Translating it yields CATSEQGGEQFF.

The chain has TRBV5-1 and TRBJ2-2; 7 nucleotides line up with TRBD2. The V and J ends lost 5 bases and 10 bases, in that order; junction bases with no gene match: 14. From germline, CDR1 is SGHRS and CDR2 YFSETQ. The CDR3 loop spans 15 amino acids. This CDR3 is CASRKHRGEGEELFF. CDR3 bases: TGCGCCAGCAGGAAGCATCGAGGGGAGGGCGAGGAGCTGTTTTTT.

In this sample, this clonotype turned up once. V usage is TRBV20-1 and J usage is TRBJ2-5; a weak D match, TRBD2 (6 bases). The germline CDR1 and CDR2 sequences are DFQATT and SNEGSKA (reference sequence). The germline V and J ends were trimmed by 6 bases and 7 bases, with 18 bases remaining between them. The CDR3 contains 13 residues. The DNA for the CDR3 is TGCAGTGCGGGTAGCGGACTCGGAGGGACCCAGTACTTC. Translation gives CSAGSGLGGTQYF.

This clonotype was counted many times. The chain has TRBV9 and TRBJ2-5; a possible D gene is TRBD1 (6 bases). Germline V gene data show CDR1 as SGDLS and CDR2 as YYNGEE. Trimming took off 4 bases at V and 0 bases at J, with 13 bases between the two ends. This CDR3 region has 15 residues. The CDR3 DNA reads TGTGCCAGCAGCCACGGTGGACAGCACCAAGAGACCCAGTACTTC. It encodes CASSHGGQHQETQYF.

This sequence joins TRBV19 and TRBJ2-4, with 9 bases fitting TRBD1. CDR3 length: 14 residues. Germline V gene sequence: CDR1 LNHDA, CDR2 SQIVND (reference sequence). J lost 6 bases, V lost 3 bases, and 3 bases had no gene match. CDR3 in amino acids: CASSMGQGRNIQYF. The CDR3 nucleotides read TGTGCCAGTAGTATGGGACAGGGTAGAAACATTCAGTACTTC.

The CDR3 DNA reads TGCAGCGTTGATCAGGGGGGCAGCGAGCAGTACTTC. Its translation: CSVDQGGSEQYF. V and J are TRBV29-1 and TRBJ2-7; maybe TRBD1 (7 bases). V was trimmed by 3 bases and J by 6 bases, leaving 12 bases between them. Germline V gene lookup returns CDR1 SQVTM and CDR2 ANQGSEA. This CDR3 is built from 12 residues.

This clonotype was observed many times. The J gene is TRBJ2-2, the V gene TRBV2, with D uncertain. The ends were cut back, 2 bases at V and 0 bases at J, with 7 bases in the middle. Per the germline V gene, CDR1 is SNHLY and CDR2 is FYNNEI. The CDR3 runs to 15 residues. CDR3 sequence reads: CASSERPANTGELFF. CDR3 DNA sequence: TGTGCCAGCAGTGAACGGCCAGCGAACACCGGGGAGCTGTTTTTT.